These 13 T cell receptor beta chains were all obtained from the same sample, sequenced in a study of cytomegalovirus exposure and HLA in healthy donors. Repertoires were generated with immunoSEQ multiplex PCR, while TCRdb's copy carries only in-frame clones and drops some. The sample lists approximately 60,000 clones; 80% to 95% were seen once. The sample comprised PBMCs. All receptors derive from a man aged 18 to 30 in good health and CMV-seronegative.

The chain is built from TRBV4-2 and TRBJ1-5; a possible D gene is TRBD1 (5 bases). This CDR3 is 14 amino acids long. Germline V gives CDR1 LGHNA, CDR2 YNFKEQ. The V gene lost 1 base and the J gene lost 3 bases, with 7 bases spanning the gap. The CDR3 region has the DNA TGTGCCAGCAGCCAAGTGGGGCCCAATCAGCCCCAGCATTTT. Protein: CASSQVGPNQPQHF.

Concerning this clone: This CDR3 is also generated by other DNA sequences in the sample. This chain links TRBV6-4 with TRBJ2-1; 9 bases agree with TRBD2. The CDR3 has 15 amino acids. In germline, CDR1 is MRHNA, CDR2 SNTAGT. Trimming at V came to 0 bases and at J to 4 bases, leaving 1 base not matched to a gene. The CDR3 DNA is TGTGCCAGCAGTGACTCTAGCGGGAGTTACAATGAGCAGTTCTTC. It is translated as CASSDSSGSYNEQFF.

The genes are TRBV28 and TRBJ1-5; D not resolved. The V and J ends lost 2 bases and 0 bases respectively, with 8 bases between them. The CDR3 is 15 amino acids. CDR1 is MDHEN and CDR2 is SYDVKM in the germline V gene. CDR3 amino acids: CASSLGTFSNQPQHF. In DNA, the CDR3 is TGTGCCAGCAGTTTAGGTACTTTTAGCAATCAGCCCCAGCATTTT.

V and J are TRBV19 and TRBJ1-2, with D uncertain. The CDR3 loop spans 13 amino acids. Looked up from germline, CDR1 is LNHDA and CDR2 is SQIVND (reference sequence). Trimming took 2 bases from V and 6 from J, leaving 10 bases between them. CDR3 nucleotides: TGTGCCAGTAGTATATTAACAGAAGATGGCTACACCTTC. It translates to CASSILTEDGYTF.

The CDR3 reads CASSSTGEYEQYF. CDR3 nucleotide sequence: TGTGCCAGCAGCTCGACAGGGGAGTACGAGCAGTACTTC. V is TRBV7-9 and J is TRBJ2-7; 8 bases map to TRBD1. With V trimmed by 4 bases and J by 4 bases, 3 bases remained unmatched. CDR3 length: 13 residues. Germline V gene data show CDR1 as SEHNR and CDR2 as FQNEAQ (reference sequence).

V is TRBV2 and J is TRBJ2-7; TRBD1 aligns across 7 bases. After removal of 6 bases from V and 0 bases from J, the junction contained 11 bases not matched to a gene. This CDR3 is built from 16 residues. Germline-derived CDR1 and CDR2 are SNHLY and FYNNEI. Here the CDR3 DNA reads TGTGCCAGCAGAGTAGACCCGGGACAGTCCTCCTACGAGCAGTACTTC. It specifies CASRVDPGQSSYEQYF.

The gene calls are TRBV19 and TRBJ2-4; the D is unclear. Trimming removed 7 bases from V and 7 bases from J, with 17 bases in between. CDR3 length equals 14 residues. Germline-derived CDR1 and CDR2 are LNHDA and SQIVND (reference sequence). CDR3 in amino acids: CASKRQHDGNIQYF. CDR3 DNA: TGTGCCAGTAAGAGGCAGCACGACGGGAACATTCAGTACTTC.

This chain links TRBV4-1 with TRBJ2-3, with 11 bases matching TRBD2. The length of the CDR3 is 18 residues. Germline assignment: CDR1 MGHRA and CDR2 YSYEKL. V dropped 0 bases and J dropped 3; count of bases not matched to a gene: 8. The CDR3 DNA follows: TGCGCCAGCAGCCAAGAGTCACGACTAGCGGGAATGACAGATACGCAGTATTTT. Translating it yields CASSQESRLAGMTDTQYF.

The J gene is TRBJ1-3, the V gene TRBV6-4, with 10 bases that match TRBD1. The length of the CDR3 is 15 residues. CDR1 and CDR2 from the germline V gene are MRHNA and SNTAGT. V lost 4 bases to trimming and J lost 3 bases; unmatched junction nucleotides: 3. The CDR3 region is CASSGQGARGNTIYF. The DNA for the CDR3 is TGTGCCAGCAGTGGACAGGGGGCGCGTGGAAACACCATATATTTT.

The CDR3 loop is CASSIGGGSLSEQYF. CDR3 sequence (DNA): TGTGCCAGTAGTATAGGCGGCGGGAGTTTATCCGAGCAGTACTTC. This chain connects TRBV19 to TRBJ2-7, with TRBD2 matching 7 bases. There are 15 residues in the CDR3. CDR1 and CDR2 from the germline V gene are LNHDA and SQIVND (reference sequence). J lost 6 bases, V lost 1 base, and 9 bases had no gene match.

V gene TRBV18 combines with J gene TRBJ1-5; 8 positions match TRBD1. The CDR3 runs 15 residues. CDR1 and CDR2 from the germline V gene are KGHSH and LQKENI. Germline trimming cut 8 bases from V and 1 base from J; bases unmatched to any gene: 7. The CDR3 is CASSATGGSNQPQHF. DNA for the CDR3: TGTGCCAGCAGCGCCACAGGGGGGAGCAATCAGCCCCAGCATTTT.

The V gene is TRBV5-1, the J gene TRBJ2-2; 7 bases line up with TRBD2. V gave up 3 bases and J gave up 4 bases; unmatched junction bases: 3. This CDR3 is built from 14 residues. CDR1 is SGHRS, CDR2 YFSETQ, per germline. Here the CDR3 DNA reads TGCGCCAGCAGCTACGGGAGGTTCACCGGGGAGCTGTTTTTT. Its protein is CASSYGRFTGELFF.

This chain connects TRBV28 to TRBJ1-1; no clear D. Germline CDR1 reads MDHEN; CDR2 reads SYDVKM. The CDR3 contains 12 residues. V lost 8 bases and J lost 9, with 16 bases in between. For the CDR3, the DNA is TGTGCCAGCGGGTGGAGGAGTGGGAAAGCTTTCTTT. Amino acid sequence: CASGWRSGKAFF.